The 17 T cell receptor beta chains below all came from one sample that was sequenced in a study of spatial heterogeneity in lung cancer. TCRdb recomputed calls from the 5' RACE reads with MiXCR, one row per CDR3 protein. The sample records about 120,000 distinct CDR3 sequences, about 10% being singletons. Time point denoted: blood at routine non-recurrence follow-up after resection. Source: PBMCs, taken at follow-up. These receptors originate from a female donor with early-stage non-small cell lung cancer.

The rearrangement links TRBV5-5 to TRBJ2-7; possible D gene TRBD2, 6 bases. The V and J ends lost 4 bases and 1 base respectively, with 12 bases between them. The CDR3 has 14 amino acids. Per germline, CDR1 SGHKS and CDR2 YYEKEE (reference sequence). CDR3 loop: CASSRESPSYEQYF. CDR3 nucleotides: TGTGCCAGCAGCCGGGAGTCCCCTTCCTACGAGCAGTACTTC.

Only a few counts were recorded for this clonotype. DNA for the CDR3: TGTGCCAGCAGCCCAAGATTTGGGGGCTATGGCTACACCTTC. Translating it yields CASSPRFGGYGYTF. The chain uses TRBV9 and TRBJ1-2, with D possibly TRBD1 on 5 matching bases. This CDR3 has 14 residues. Germline-derived CDR1 and CDR2 are SGDLS and YYNGEE. V dropped 4 bases and J dropped 4 bases, with 14 bases sitting between them.

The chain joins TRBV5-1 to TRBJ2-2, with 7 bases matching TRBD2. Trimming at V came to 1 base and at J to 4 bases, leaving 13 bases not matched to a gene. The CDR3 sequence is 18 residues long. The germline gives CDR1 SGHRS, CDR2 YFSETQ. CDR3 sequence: CASSLSASGSLGTGELFF. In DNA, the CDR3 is TGCGCCAGCAGCTTGTCTGCTAGCGGCTCCTTGGGCACCGGGGAGCTGTTTTTT.

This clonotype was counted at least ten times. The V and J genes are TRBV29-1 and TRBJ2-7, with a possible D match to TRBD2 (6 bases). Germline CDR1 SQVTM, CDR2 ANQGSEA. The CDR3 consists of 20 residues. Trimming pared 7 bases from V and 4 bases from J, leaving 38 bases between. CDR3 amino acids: CSGWDSRRPPLAPTRYEQYF. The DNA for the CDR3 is TGCAGCGGTTGGGACTCGAGGCGGCCACCCCTGGCGCCGACCAGATACGAGCAGTACTTC.

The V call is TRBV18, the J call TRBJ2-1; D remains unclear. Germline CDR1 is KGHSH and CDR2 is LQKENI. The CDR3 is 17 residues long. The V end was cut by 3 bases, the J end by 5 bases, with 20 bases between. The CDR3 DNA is TGTGCCAGCTCACCGACTCCTCCACCAACGCGTAACAATGAGCAGTTCTTC. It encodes CASSPTPPPTRNNEQFF.

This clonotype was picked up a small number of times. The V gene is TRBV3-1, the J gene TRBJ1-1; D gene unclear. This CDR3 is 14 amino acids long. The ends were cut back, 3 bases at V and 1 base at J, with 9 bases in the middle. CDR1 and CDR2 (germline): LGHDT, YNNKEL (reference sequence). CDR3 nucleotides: TGTGCCAGCAGCCATGGAGGGAAGAACACTGAAGCTTTCTTT. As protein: CASSHGGKNTEAFF.

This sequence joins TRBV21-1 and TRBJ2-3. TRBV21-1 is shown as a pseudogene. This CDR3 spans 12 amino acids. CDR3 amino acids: CASRRFTDTQYF. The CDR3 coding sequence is TGTGCCAGCAGGAGATTCACAGATACGCAGTATTTT.

The CDR3 sequence is CASSETSGGTDTQYF. Here the CDR3 DNA reads TGTGCCAGCAGTGAAACTAGCGGGGGCACAGATACGCAGTATTTT. V gene TRBV28 combines with J gene TRBJ2-3, with TRBD2 matching over 10 bases. This CDR3 spans 15 amino acids. J lost 1 base, V lost 5 bases, and 3 bases had no gene match. CDR1 is MDHEN, CDR2 SYDVKM, per germline.

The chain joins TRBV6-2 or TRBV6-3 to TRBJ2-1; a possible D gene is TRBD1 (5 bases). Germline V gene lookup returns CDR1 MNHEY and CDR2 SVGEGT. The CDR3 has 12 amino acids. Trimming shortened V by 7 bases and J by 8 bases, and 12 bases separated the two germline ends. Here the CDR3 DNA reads TGTGCCAGCACAGGGAATGCGGATGAGCAGTTCTTC. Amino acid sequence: CASTGNADEQFF.

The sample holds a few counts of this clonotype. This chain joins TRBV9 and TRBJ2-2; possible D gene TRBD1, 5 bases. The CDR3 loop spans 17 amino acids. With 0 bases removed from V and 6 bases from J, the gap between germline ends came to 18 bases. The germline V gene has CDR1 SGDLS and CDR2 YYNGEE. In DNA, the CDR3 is TGTGCCAGCAGCGTAGATCCCCTTCCCAGGGCCGCCGGGGAGCTGTTTTTT. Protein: CASSVDPLPRAAGELFF.

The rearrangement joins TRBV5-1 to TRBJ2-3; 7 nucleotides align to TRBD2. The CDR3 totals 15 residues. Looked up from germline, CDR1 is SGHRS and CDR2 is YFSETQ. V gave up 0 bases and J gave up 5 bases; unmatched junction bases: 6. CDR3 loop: CASSLAGTMKDTQYF. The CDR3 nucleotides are TGCGCCAGCAGCTTGGCTGGGACTATGAAAGATACGCAGTATTTT.

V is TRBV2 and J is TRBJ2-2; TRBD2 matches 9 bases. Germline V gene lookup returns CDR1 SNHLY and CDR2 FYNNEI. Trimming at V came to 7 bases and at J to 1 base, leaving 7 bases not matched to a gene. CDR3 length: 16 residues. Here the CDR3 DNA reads TGTGCCAGCAACAGACTAGCGGAACTGAACACCGGGGAGCTGTTTTTT. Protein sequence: CASNRLAELNTGELFF.

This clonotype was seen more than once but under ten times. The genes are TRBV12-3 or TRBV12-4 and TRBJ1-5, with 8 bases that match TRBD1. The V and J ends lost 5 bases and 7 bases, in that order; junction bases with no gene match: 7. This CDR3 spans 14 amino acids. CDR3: CASSRADRGQPQHF. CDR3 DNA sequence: TGTGCCAGCAGTAGAGCAGACAGGGGCCAGCCCCAGCATTTT.

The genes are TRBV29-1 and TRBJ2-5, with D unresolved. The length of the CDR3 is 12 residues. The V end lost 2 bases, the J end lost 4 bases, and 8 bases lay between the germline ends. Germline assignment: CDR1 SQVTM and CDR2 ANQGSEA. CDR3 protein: CSVEHQRETQYF. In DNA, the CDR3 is TGCAGCGTTGAACACCAAAGAGAGACCCAGTACTTC.

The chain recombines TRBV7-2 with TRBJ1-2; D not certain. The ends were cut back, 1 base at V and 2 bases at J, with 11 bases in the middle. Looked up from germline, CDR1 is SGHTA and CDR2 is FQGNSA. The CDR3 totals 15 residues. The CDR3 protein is CASSLGAGINYGYTF. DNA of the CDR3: TGTGCCAGCAGCTTAGGGGCGGGGATAAACTATGGCTACACCTTC.

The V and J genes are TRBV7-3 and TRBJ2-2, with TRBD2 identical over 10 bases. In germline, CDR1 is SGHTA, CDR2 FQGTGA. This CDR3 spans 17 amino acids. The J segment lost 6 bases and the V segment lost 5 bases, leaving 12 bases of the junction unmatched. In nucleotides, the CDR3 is TGTGCCAGCAGCCCGGGGGCGAGCGGGAGGGCCCCCGGGGAGCTGTTTTTT. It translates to CASSPGASGRAPGELFF.

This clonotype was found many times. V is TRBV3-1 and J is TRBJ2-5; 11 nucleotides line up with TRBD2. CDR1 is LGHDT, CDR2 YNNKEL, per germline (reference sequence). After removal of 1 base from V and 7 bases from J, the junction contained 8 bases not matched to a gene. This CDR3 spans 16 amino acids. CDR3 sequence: CASSQGSSGRSGTQYF. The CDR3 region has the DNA TGTGCCAGCAGCCAAGGATCTAGCGGGAGGTCCGGGACCCAGTACTTC.